This note documents a single T cell receptor (beta chain) sequence. With 7 bases removed from V and 6 bases from J, the gap between germline ends came to 18 bases. This CDR3 comprises 15 residues. Germline values: CDR1 SGHVS, CDR2 FNYEAQ. This specimen belongs to a study of blood T cell repertoires in COVID-19. At the level of the study: T cells, B-cell-depleted T cells, or PBMCs supplied cDNA or gDNA.

Methods used by the authors: Amplification of reference gene primers provided the estimated nucleated cell counts. TCRdb keeps only in-frame clones here, not all; method: immunoSEQ multiplex PCR. The V and J calls and the clone size are those of that table, but D and trimming were determined from the DNA. The sample lists approximately 110,000 clones, 80% to 85% seen once, with over 35% in the top ten. V is TRBV7-6 and J is TRBJ2-2; D unclear. This sequence was found in an elderly man with acute or convalescent COVID-19. Sequenced sample: peripheral blood. The CDR3, as DNA: TGTGCCAGCACTTCCCCTAGACCGACGCCCGGGGAGCTGTTTTTT. Translated: CASTSPRPTPGELFF. Together with reference TRBV7-6 and TRBJ2-2, the CDR3 gives the full variable domain: GAGVSQSPRYKVTKRGQDVALRCDPISGHVSLYWYRQALGQGPEFLTYFNYEAQQDKSGLPNDRFSAERPEGSISTLTIQRTEQRDSAMYRCASTSPRPTPGELFFGEGSRLTVL.